This T cell receptor (beta chain) was sequenced in a study of tumor-infiltrating lymphocytes in primary liver carcinoma. The count of this clonotype is one. Its antigen is unknown. A much bigger clone sits one base away, suggesting this may be a read error. This likely comes from a read error, as the CDR3 has no conserved phenylalanine or tryptophan at its end. This CDR3 is built from 12 residues. Trimming took 5 bases from V and 8 from J; bases not matched to a gene: 3. Per the germline V gene, CDR1 is ENHRY and CDR2 is SYGVKD. Study findings and constraints: CD8+ and CD4+ repertoires went uncompared, the samples being bulk unsorted. It was in tumors, not blood, that the top-250-clone fraction was significantly higher (p = 0.039).

The source of the blood RNA was unsorted whole blood, and germline DNA was extracted as well. Approximately 3.7 milliliters of peripheral blood were collected before surgery. TCR beta cDNA was made from 450 to 550 ng total RNA with a constant-region primer. Each TCR beta library was derived from three nested multiplex PCR rounds that employed slightly modified ARM-PCR. Running 9 to 11 cycles apiece, the first two PCR rounds relied on TRBV1-TRBV30 forward primers together with a C-beta reverse primer. TCRdb processed the multiplex PCR reads anew with MiXCR; each CDR3 protein has one entry. The sample lists approximately 330,000 distinct CDR3 sequences; less than 75% were seen once.

The chain is built from TRBV10-3 and TRBJ1-3, with 7 bases lining up with TRBD1. The receptor was derived from a man aged 35-49 years with primary liver carcinoma and hepatitis B virus infection. The specimen was peripheral blood. As DNA, the CDR3 is TGTGCCATCAGTCGACAGGGCCACACCATATATCTT. This encodes CAISRQGHTIYL.